The source of this T cell receptor beta chain is a study of blood T cell repertoires in COVID-19. Study summary: Acute and convalescent COVID-19 specimens originated in the United States, Italy and Spain. PBMCs, B-cell-depleted T cells, or T cells were the source of the cDNA or gDNA that made up the material.

In the study's own analysis: It was from reference gene primer amplification that nucleated cell counts were estimated. TCRdb keeps only in-frame clones here, not all; method: immunoSEQ multiplex PCR. The V and J calls and clone size are taken from that table; D and trimming were inferred from the DNA. This sample yields around 250,000 clones, of which about 83% are seen a single time; approximately 13% belongs to the top ten. CDR1 is SGHRS, CDR2 YFSETQ, per germline. The CDR3 runs to 15 residues. Trimming at V came to 5 bases and at J to 0 bases, leaving 5 bases not matched to a gene. Specimen: peripheral blood. This clonotype originated in an elderly man with acute or convalescent COVID-19. The rearrangement joins TRBV5-1 to TRBJ1-5, with TRBD1 identical over 7 bases. The CDR3 nucleotides are TGCGCCAGCAGGGCGCAGGGGGATAGCAATCAGCCCCAGCATTTT. It yields the protein CASRAQGDSNQPQHF.